The 9 T cell receptor beta chains listed next were all sequenced from one sample in a study of shared clonotypes between healthy human individuals. The data were produced by immunoSEQ multiplex PCR, yet TCRdb's version contains in-frame clones alone and is incomplete. The repertoire holds just over 2,000,000 clones, with around 95% as singletons. Sequences were obtained from naive CD4+ T cells sorted from blood. Regarding subset: CD45RA+ positively selected. These receptors all come from a man younger than 35 in good health.

This chain's CDR3 is CASSPRGGQGAYEQYF. CDR3 coding DNA: TGTGCCAGCAGCCCCCGGGGGGGACAGGGGGCCTACGAGCAGTACTTC. The chain has TRBV9 and TRBJ2-7, with TRBD1 matching 11 bases. The V gene's germline CDR1 is SGDLS and CDR2 YYNGEE. The CDR3 has 16 amino acids. The J segment lost 2 bases and the V segment lost 4 bases, leaving 8 bases of the junction unmatched.

V usage is TRBV9 and J usage is TRBJ2-7, with D possibly matching TRBD2 (7 bases). Germline values: CDR1 SGDLS, CDR2 YYNGEE. V lost 4 bases and J lost 6, with 14 bases in between. CDR3 size: 13 residues. CDR3 bases: TGTGCCAGCAGCCCCCGGAGGGGGGGCGAGCAGTACTTC. Protein product: CASSPRRGGEQYF.

The chain is built from TRBV6-1 and TRBJ2-5; TRBD1 aligns across 8 bases. J lost 5 bases, V lost 2 bases, and 7 bases had no gene match. Looked up from germline, CDR1 is MNHNS and CDR2 is SASEGT. The CDR3 has 15 amino acids. In DNA, the CDR3 is TGTGCCAGCAGTGAACAGGGGGCAGGGGGGGAGACCCAGTACTTC. Translating gives CASSEQGAGGETQYF.

The chain couples TRBV29-1 to TRBJ1-2; maybe TRBD1 (5 bases). Germline loops: CDR1 SQVTM, CDR2 ANQGSEA. CDR3 size: 12 residues. V was pared by 4 bases and J by 6 bases, with 12 bases between. The CDR3 nucleotides are TGCAGCGTTGCGCAGGGTGTCGATGGCTACACCTTC. This gives the protein CSVAQGVDGYTF.

The chain recombines TRBV5-1 with TRBJ1-1; weak D call: TRBD1 (5 bases). Germline V gene lookup returns CDR1 SGHRS and CDR2 YFSETQ. The CDR3 has 15 amino acids. The V and J ends lost 4 bases and 3 bases respectively, with 16 bases between them. The CDR3 spells CASSPLRGEDTEAFF. The CDR3 bases are TGCGCCAGCAGCCCGTTGAGGGGTGAGGACACTGAAGCTTTCTTT.

Concerning this clone itself: Other DNA sequences from this sample encode an identical CDR3 as well. This rearrangement joins TRBV19 to TRBJ2-7; D is unclear. There are 11 residues in the CDR3. Between the trimmed V and J ends, which lost 6 bases and 3 bases, there was a span of 6 bases. Looked up from germline, CDR1 is LNHDA and CDR2 is SQIVND (reference sequence). The CDR3 DNA is TGTGCCAGTAGGTCGAGCTACGAGCAGTACTTC. It yields the protein CASRSSYEQYF.

The V call is TRBV10-3, the J call TRBJ1-3; weak D call: TRBD1 (6 bases). V lost 6 bases to trimming and J lost 0 bases, with 15 bases between them. The CDR3 totals 16 residues. CDR1 is ENHRY and CDR2 is SYGVKD in the germline V gene. The CDR3: CAIRVAGTSSGNTIYF. CDR3 bases: TGTGCCATCAGGGTCGCAGGGACAAGCTCTGGAAACACCATATATTTT.

The J gene is TRBJ1-1, the V gene TRBV28; D is ambiguous. The V and J ends lost 2 bases and 6 bases respectively, with 7 bases between them. The CDR3 totals 12 residues. Germline CDR1 reads MDHEN; CDR2 reads SYDVKM. This chain's CDR3 is CASSLTRAEAFF. In DNA, the CDR3 is TGTGCCAGCAGTTTAACGAGGGCTGAAGCTTTCTTT.

This clone occurred once. The V and J genes are TRBV13 and TRBJ1-2; 8 nucleotides align to TRBD1. The CDR3 extends over 14 amino acids. With V trimmed by 6 bases and J by 2 bases, 5 bases remained unmatched. The V gene's germline CDR1 is PRHDT and CDR2 FYEKMQ (reference sequence). CDR3 residues: CASRGTGQNYGYTF. As DNA, the CDR3 is TGTGCCAGCAGGGGGACAGGACAAAACTATGGCTACACCTTC.